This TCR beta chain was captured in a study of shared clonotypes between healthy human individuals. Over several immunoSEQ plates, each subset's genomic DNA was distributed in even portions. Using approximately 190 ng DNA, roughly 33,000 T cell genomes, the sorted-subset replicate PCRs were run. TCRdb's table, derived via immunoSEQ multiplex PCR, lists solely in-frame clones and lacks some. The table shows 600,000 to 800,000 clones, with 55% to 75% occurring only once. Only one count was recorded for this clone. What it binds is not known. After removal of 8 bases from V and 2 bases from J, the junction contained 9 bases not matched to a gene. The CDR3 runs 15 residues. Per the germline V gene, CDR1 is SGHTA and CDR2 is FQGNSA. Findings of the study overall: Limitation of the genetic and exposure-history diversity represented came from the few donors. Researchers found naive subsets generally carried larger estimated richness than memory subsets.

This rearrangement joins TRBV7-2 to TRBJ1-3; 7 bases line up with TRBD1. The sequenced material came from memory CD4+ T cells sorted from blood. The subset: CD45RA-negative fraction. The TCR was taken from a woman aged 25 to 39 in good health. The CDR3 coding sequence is TGTGCCAGCGCCCCGTCGACAGGGACTGGAAACACCATATATTTT. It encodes CASAPSTGTGNTIYF.